This entry concerns a single T cell receptor (beta chain). Original processing notes: Using reference gene primer amplification, nucleated cell counts were estimated. The repertoire was sequenced with immunoSEQ multiplex PCR; TCRdb's copy has only in-frame clones and lacks some. V, J and clone size were drawn from that table, and D and trimming were deduced from the DNA. The profile shows around 170,000 clones, over 65% of them singletons. The sample comes from a study of blood T cell repertoires in COVID-19. In the study overall: Researchers got acute and convalescent COVID-19 samples from the United States, Italy and Spain. Sample material is recorded as cDNA or gDNA derived from T cells, B-cell-depleted T cells, or PBMCs.

The source material was peripheral blood. This clonotype was obtained from a woman aged 80 or over with acute or convalescent COVID-19.

CDR3 sequence (DNA): TGTGCCAGCAGTTCCCCGGGGACAATCTACGAGCAGTACTTC. It codes for CASSSPGTIYEQYF. V is TRBV27 and J is TRBJ2-7; D may be TRBD1 (6 bases). The CDR3 has 14 amino acids. Germline values: CDR1 MNHEY, CDR2 SMNVEV (reference sequence). V shed 4 bases and J shed 3 bases, with 13 bases lying between them.